The 17 T cell receptor beta chains listed next were all sequenced from one sample in a study of blood T cell repertoires in COVID-19. The repertoire was sequenced with immunoSEQ multiplex PCR; TCRdb's copy has only in-frame clones and lacks some. The sample has roughly 100,000 clones, around 84% seen once; the top ten hold 1.5% to 2%. The sequencing sample was made of peripheral blood. These receptors all stem from a woman in her 70s with active or convalescent COVID-19.

The chain joins TRBV4-3 to TRBJ1-5; 10 bases map to TRBD1. Germline loops: CDR1 LGHNA, CDR2 YSLEER. The CDR3 sequence is 19 residues long. V lost 2 bases, J lost 4 bases, and 14 bases stayed unmatched. The CDR3 sequence is CASSQKTGGRQFQNQPQHF. DNA for the CDR3: TGCGCCAGCAGCCAAAAGACAGGGGGCCGCCAGTTTCAAAATCAGCCCCAGCATTTT.

CDR3 DNA sequence: TGTGCCAGCAGTTACTTTGTCGGCACCGGGGAGCTGTTTTTT. Its translation: CASSYFVGTGELFF. The chain recombines TRBV6-2 or TRBV6-3 with TRBJ2-2; D is unclear. The CDR3 loop spans 14 amino acids. The germline V gene encodes CDR1 MNHEY and CDR2 SVGEGT. The V gene lost 1 base and the J gene lost 4 bases, with 7 bases spanning the gap.

This rearrangement joins TRBV6-6 to TRBJ2-1, with D maybe TRBD1 (6 bases). Trimming cost V 6 bases and J 0 bases, with 12 bases left between them. The CDR3 consists of 15 residues. Germline CDR1 is MNHNY and CDR2 is SVGAGI (reference sequence). The CDR3 region is CASRPGHSSYNEQFF. The CDR3 coding sequence is TGTGCCAGCAGGCCGGGACACAGCTCCTACAATGAGCAGTTCTTC.

The CDR3 protein is CASSLAGGVGNTIYF. The DNA of the CDR3 is TGTGCCAGCAGCCTCGCAGGGGGCGTAGGAAACACCATATATTTT. This chain links TRBV7-9 with TRBJ1-3, with 8 bases identical to TRBD1. CDR1 is SEHNR and CDR2 is FQNEAQ in the germline V gene (reference sequence). CDR3 length: 15 amino acids. The trim removed 5 bases at V and 4 bases at J, leaving 7 bases unmatched.

This clone was found once. The chain uses TRBV7-6 and TRBJ2-1; 9 nucleotides match TRBD2. This CDR3 contains 19 residues. In germline, CDR1 is SGHVS, CDR2 FNYEAQ. J gave up 4 bases and V 5 bases, and 18 bases lay outside the gene matches. The DNA for the CDR3 is TGTGCCAGCAGCCTTAGGGGGAGGTCTAGCGGGAATACGTACAATGAGCAGTTCTTC. Translated: CASSLRGRSSGNTYNEQFF.

J is TRBJ1-1 and V is TRBV30; weak D call: TRBD1 (6 bases). The CDR3 runs to 14 residues. V gave up 3 bases and J gave up 4 bases, with 15 bases separating them. CDR1 and CDR2 (germline): GTSNPN, SVGIG (reference sequence). CDR3 nucleotide sequence: TGTGCCTGGAGAGAAAACCAGGGGATCACTGAAGCTTTCTTT. As protein: CAWRENQGITEAFF.

The chain has TRBV30 and TRBJ2-3, with TRBD2 identical over 9 bases. Trimming at V came to 4 bases and at J to 3 bases, leaving 11 bases not matched to a gene. The CDR3 runs 16 residues. The germline V gene has CDR1 GTSNPN and CDR2 SVGIG (reference sequence). The CDR3, as DNA: TGTGCCTGGAAATCAGCGGGGCTAGCGGGAACAGATACGCAGTATTTT. Its protein product is CAWKSAGLAGTDTQYF.

This chain links TRBV15 with TRBJ2-7, with D perhaps TRBD1 (5 bases). The germline CDR1 and CDR2 sequences are LNHNV and YYDKDF (reference sequence). The V and J ends lost 1 base and 2 bases respectively, with 9 bases between them. This CDR3 is 14 amino acids long. CDR3 bases: TGTGCCACCAGCAGAGGTCTGGGGCCCTACGAGCAGTACTTC. Amino acid sequence: CATSRGLGPYEQYF.

This chain links TRBV5-6 with TRBJ1-5; 9 positions agree with TRBD1. Germline V lookup: CDR1 SGHDT, CDR2 YYEEEE. Germline trimming cut 0 bases from V and 2 bases from J; bases unmatched to any gene: 6. This CDR3 is built from 17 residues. The CDR3 spells CASSLEGGQGRNQPQHF. The CDR3 DNA reads TGTGCCAGCAGCTTGGAGGGGGGACAGGGACGCAATCAGCCCCAGCATTTT.

The chain recombines TRBV27 with TRBJ1-6; tentative D call: TRBD1 (5 bases). Trimming shortened V by 7 bases and J by 6 bases, and 16 bases separated the two germline ends. The length of the CDR3 is 15 residues. Germline CDR1 is MNHEY and CDR2 is SMNVEV (reference sequence). CDR3 in amino acids: CASTSGEAFNSPLHF. The CDR3 DNA follows: TGTGCCAGCACCTCGGGGGAGGCCTTTAATTCACCCCTCCACTTT.

This clone appeared a few times. The chain joins TRBV5-4 to TRBJ1-1; 7 nucleotides line up with TRBD1. The CDR3 spans 15 residues. Germline values: CDR1 SGHNT, CDR2 YYREEE (reference sequence). With 4 bases clipped from V and 8 bases from J, the junction kept 14 bases outside the gene matches. In nucleotides, the CDR3 is TGTGCCAGCAGCCCTGGTAGGGGGCTTCAAGGGGAAGCTTTCTTT. Translated: CASSPGRGLQGEAFF.

V is TRBV7-2 and J is TRBJ2-1; no reliable D call. V dropped 5 bases and J dropped 0 bases, with 23 bases sitting between them. Per germline, CDR1 SGHTA and CDR2 FQGNSA. CDR3 size: 19 residues. This chain's CDR3 is CASSQQAWVRSTSYNEQFF. The CDR3, as DNA: TGTGCCAGCAGCCAGCAGGCTTGGGTGCGTTCCACCTCCTACAATGAGCAGTTCTTC.

The J gene is TRBJ1-5, the V gene TRBV29-1, with 7 bases that match TRBD1. This CDR3 is built from 14 residues. Losses at the gene ends were 6 bases for V and 3 bases for J; bases not matched to a gene: 8. Looked up from germline, CDR1 is SQVTM and CDR2 is ANQGSEA. The CDR3 sequence: CSVREGANNQPQHF. The CDR3 coding sequence is TGCAGCGTGCGGGAGGGGGCCAACAATCAGCCCCAGCATTTT.

This chain links TRBV2 with TRBJ2-3; 7 bases match TRBD2. V shed 5 bases and J 6 bases; nucleotides not matched to a gene: 2. Germline CDR1 is SNHLY and CDR2 is FYNNEI. The CDR3 totals 12 residues. This CDR3 is CASSSLADTQYF. In DNA form, the CDR3 reads TGTGCCAGCAGTTCACTAGCGGATACGCAGTATTTT.

The V and J genes are TRBV5-1 and TRBJ1-1; TRBD1 matches 8 bases. The germline V gene encodes CDR1 SGHRS and CDR2 YFSETQ. J gave up 6 bases and V 3 bases, and 4 bases lay outside the gene matches. The CDR3 spans 13 residues. The CDR3 region is CASSWGQEAEAFF. CDR3 nucleotides: TGCGCCAGCAGCTGGGGACAGGAAGCTGAAGCTTTCTTT. The full variable domain, with the rest looked up from reference TRBV5-1 and TRBJ1-1, is KAGVTQTPRYLIKTRGQQVTLSCSPISGHRSVSWYQQTPGQGLQFLFEYFSETQRNKGNFPGRFSGRQFSNSRSEMNVSTLELGDSALYLCASSWGQEAEAFFGQGTRLTVV.

This chain connects TRBV11-2 to TRBJ2-3; D remains ambiguous. CDR3 length equals 14 residues. Trimming took 1 base from V and 5 from J, leaving 10 bases between them. The V gene's germline CDR1 is SGHAT and CDR2 FQNNGV. Written as DNA, the CDR3 is TGTGCCAGCAGCTTAGCACAGAACATAGATACGCAGTATTTT. Its translation is CASSLAQNIDTQYF.

The chain links TRBV28 to TRBJ1-1, with 8 bases that match TRBD1. V shed 2 bases and J 0 bases; nucleotides not matched to a gene: 5. The length of the CDR3 is 16 residues. Looked up from germline, CDR1 is MDHEN and CDR2 is SYDVKM. The DNA for the CDR3 is TGTGCCAGCAGTTTACAGGGGGCGGAGATGAACACTGAAGCTTTCTTT. Translated, it gives CASSLQGAEMNTEAFF.